This TCR beta chain was sequenced during a study of regulatory T cells in long-lasting Graves disease. Study background: Newly diagnosed Graves' patients had taken antithyroid drugs under 3 months. Whole-study findings and limits: Possibly, accuracy suffered from the small sample size.

Building of the TCR beta libraries involved iRepertoire HTBI primers and Arm-PCR of CDR3 regions. One entry per CDR3 protein, called by TCRdb with MiXCR from the multiplex PCR reads. The sample shows roughly 500,000 distinct CDR3 sequences, more than 10% of them seen only once. A note on this clonotype: Its antigen is not identified.

Time point reported: newly diagnosed GD, antithyroid drugs for less than 3 months. PBMCs provided the RNA from which the TCR library was made. Each of the patients was recruited from an endocrinology department situated in Xi'an, China. The germline gives CDR1 MNHNS, CDR2 SASEGT. The CDR3 is 12 amino acids. The V segment lost 8 bases and the J segment 9 bases; nucleotides outside the gene matches: 9. The same sample was also studied in work on T cells in Graves' hyperthyroidism and ophthalmopathy. That investigation notes: The model's output predicted ophthalmopathy at a median of about 6.5 months prior to onset.

The J gene is TRBJ2-7, the V gene TRBV6-1; 8 positions agree with TRBD1. The receptor was derived from a woman aged 25 to 39 with Graves disease. The sample in question was peripheral blood mononuclear cells (PBMCs), obtained at new diagnosis, from a patient treated with antithyroid drugs. In DNA, the CDR3 is TGTGCCAGCGGACAGGGATTTGAGGGGCAGTACTTC. This translates into CASGQGFEGQYF.